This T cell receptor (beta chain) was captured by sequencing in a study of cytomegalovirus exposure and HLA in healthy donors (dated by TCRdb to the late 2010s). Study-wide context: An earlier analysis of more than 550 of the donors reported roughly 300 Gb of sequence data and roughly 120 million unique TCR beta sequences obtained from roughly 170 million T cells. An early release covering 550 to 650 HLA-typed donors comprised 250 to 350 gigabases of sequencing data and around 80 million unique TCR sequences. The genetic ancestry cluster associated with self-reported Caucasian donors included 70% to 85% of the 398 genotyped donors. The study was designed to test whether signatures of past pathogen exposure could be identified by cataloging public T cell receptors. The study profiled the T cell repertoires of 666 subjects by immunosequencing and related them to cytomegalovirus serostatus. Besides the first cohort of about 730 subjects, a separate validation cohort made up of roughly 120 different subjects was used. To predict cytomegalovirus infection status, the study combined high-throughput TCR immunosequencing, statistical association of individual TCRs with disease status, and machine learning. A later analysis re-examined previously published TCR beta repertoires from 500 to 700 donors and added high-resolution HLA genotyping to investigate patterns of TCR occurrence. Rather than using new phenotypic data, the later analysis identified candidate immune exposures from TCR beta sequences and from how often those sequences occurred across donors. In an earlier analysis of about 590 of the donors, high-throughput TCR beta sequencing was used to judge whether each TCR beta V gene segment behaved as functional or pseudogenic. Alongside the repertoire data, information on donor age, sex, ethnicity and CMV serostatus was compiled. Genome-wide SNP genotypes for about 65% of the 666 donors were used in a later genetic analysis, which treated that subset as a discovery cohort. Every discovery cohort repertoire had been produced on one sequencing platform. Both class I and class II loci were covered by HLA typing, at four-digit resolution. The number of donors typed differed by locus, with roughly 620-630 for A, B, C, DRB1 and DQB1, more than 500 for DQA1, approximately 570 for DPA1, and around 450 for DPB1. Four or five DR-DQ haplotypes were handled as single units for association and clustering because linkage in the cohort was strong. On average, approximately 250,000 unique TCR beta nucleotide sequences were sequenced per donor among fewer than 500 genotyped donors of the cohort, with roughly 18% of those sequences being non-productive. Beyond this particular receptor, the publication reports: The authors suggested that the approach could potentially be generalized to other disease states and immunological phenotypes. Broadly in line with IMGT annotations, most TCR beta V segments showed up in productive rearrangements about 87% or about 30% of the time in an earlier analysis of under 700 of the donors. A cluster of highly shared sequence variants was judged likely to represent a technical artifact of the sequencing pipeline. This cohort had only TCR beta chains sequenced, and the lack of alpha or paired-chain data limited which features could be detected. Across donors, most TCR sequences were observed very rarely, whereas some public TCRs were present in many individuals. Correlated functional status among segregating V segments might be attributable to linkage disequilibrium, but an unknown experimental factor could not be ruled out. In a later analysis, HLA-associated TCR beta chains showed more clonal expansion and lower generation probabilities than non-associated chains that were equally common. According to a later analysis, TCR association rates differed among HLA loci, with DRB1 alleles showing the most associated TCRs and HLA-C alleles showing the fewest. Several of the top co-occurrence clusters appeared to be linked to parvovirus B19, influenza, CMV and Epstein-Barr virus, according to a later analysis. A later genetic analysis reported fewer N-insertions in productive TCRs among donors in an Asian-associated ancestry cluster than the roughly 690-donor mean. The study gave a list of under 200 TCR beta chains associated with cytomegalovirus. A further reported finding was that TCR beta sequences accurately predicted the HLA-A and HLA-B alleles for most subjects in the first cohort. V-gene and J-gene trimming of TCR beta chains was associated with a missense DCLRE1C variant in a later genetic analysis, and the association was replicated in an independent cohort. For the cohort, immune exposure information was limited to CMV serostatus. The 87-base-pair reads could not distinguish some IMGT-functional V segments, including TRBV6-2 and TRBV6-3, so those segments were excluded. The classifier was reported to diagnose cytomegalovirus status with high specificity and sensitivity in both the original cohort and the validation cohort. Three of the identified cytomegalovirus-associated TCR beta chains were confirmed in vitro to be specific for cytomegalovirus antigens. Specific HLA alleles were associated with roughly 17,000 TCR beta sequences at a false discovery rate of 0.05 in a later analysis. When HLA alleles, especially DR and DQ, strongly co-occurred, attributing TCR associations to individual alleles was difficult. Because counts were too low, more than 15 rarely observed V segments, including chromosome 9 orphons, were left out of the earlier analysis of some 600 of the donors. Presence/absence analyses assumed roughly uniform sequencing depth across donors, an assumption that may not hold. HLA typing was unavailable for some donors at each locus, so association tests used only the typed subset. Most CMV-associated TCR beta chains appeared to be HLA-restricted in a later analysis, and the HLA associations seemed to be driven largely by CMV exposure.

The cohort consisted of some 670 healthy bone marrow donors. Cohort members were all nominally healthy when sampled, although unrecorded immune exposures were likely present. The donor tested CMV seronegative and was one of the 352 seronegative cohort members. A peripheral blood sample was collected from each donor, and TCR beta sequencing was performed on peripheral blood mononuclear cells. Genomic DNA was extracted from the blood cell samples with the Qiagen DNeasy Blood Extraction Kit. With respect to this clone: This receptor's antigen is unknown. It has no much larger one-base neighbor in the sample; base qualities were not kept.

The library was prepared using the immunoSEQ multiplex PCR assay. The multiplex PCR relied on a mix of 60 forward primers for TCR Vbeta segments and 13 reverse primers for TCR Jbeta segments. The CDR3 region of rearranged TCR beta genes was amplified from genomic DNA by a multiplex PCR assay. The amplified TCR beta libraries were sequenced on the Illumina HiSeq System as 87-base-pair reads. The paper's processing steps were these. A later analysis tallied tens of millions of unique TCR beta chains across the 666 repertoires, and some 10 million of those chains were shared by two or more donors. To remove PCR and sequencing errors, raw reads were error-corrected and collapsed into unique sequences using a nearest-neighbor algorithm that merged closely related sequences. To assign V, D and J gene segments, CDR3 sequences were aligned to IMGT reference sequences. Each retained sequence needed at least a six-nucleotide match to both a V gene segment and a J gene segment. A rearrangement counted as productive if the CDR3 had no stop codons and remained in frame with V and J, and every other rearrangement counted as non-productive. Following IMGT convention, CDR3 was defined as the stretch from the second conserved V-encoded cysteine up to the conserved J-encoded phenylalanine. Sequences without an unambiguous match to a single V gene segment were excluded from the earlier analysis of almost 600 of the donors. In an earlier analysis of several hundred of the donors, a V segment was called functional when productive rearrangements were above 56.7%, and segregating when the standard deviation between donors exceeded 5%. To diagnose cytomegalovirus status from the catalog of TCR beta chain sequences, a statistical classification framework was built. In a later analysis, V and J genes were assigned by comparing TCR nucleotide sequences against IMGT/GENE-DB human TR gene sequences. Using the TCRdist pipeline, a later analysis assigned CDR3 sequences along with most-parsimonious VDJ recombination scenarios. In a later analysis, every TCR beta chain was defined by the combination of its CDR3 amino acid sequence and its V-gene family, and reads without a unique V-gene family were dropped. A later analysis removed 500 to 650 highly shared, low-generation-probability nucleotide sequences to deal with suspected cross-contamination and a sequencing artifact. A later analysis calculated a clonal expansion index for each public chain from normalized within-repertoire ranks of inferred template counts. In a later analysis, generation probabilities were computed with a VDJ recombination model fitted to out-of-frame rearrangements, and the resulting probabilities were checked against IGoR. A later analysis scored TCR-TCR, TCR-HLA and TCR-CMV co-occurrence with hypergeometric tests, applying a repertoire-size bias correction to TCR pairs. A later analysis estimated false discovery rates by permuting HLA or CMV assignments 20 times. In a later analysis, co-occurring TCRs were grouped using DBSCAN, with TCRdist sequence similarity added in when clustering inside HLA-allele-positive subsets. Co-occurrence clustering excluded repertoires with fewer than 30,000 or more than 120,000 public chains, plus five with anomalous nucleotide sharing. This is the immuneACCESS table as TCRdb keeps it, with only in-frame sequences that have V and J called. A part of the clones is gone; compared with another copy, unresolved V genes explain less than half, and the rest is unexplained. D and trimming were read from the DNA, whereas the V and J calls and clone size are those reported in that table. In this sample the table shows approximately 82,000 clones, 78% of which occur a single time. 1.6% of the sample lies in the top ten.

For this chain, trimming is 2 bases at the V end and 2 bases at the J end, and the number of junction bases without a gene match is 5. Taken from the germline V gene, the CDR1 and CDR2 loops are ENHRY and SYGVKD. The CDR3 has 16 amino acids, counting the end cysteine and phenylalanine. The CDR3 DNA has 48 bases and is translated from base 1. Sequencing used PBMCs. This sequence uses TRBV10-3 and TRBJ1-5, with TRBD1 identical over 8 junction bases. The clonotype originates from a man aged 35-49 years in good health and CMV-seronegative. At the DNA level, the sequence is TGTGCCATCAGTGAGGGCGGACAGGGAGGCAATCAGCCCCAGCATTTT. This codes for CAISEGGQGGNQPQHF.